The T cell receptor beta chain under discussion was sequenced for a study of PD-L1 blockade in urothelial cancer. Noted time point: pretreatment peripheral blood. Some clones are missing from TCRdb's copy, which holds only in-frame ones; the method was immunoSEQ multiplex PCR. Of 90,000 or so clones in the sample, around 90% were seen once. CDR3 length: 14 amino acids. Trimming took off 0 bases at V and 1 base at J, with 7 bases between the two ends. The germline CDR1 and CDR2 sequences are MNHEY and SMNVEV (reference sequence). The chain uses TRBV27 and TRBJ2-7; TRBD1 is a possible D gene (6 bases). The source is a woman aged 80 or older with urothelial cancer. The sample was PBMCs, taken around atezolizumab (anti-PD-L1) treatment. The CDR3 is CASSLSTGSYEQYF. The CDR3 DNA sequence: TGTGCCAGCAGTTTATCGACAGGATCCTACGAGCAGTACTTC.